Listed here are 12 T cell receptor beta chains from one sample, sequenced in a study of shared clonotypes between healthy human individuals. Measured with immunoSEQ multiplex PCR; TCRdb has only the in-frame clones, and not every one. The sample carries around 690,000 clones, roughly 87% recorded once. The specimen was memory CD8+ T cells from PBMCs. Noted subset: CD45RO+ cells pooled with CCR7-negative TemRA cells. Source of these receptors: a young man in good health. Some clones in this sample may be carry-over from other donors' samples.

The chain couples TRBV19 to TRBJ1-1; a possible D gene is TRBD1 (6 bases). Trimming removed 4 bases at V and 4 bases at J, with 10 bases between. Germline V gives CDR1 LNHDA, CDR2 SQIVND (reference sequence). The length of the CDR3 is 13 residues. CDR3 nucleotides: TGTGCCAGTAGTACCACAGGGTTCACTGAAGCTTTCTTT. It specifies CASSTTGFTEAFF.

This sequence joins TRBV19 and TRBJ1-2; tentatively, D is TRBD1 (5 bases). Germline values: CDR1 LNHDA, CDR2 SQIVND (reference sequence). V was clipped by 6 bases and J by 7 bases, with 15 bases between them. The CDR3 length is 13 residues. This CDR3 is CASRPSGDGGYTF. The CDR3 coding sequence is TGTGCCAGTAGACCCAGCGGGGACGGTGGCTACACCTTC.

The rearrangement links TRBV10-3 to TRBJ2-7; D not resolved. This CDR3 is 15 amino acids long. Trimming shortened V by 1 base and J by 4 bases, and 14 bases separated the two germline ends. Germline V lookup: CDR1 ENHRY, CDR2 SYGVKD. CDR3 nucleotides: TGTGCCATCAGTGAGTTTACCCTTGATAAGTACGAGCAGTACTTC. As protein: CAISEFTLDKYEQYF.

The chain carries TRBV27 and TRBJ2-7; possibly TRBD2 for D (6 bases). The germline CDR1 and CDR2 sequences are MNHEY and SMNVEV (reference sequence). With 4 bases removed from V and 3 bases from J, the gap between germline ends came to 16 bases. The CDR3 totals 15 residues. CDR3 sequence: CASSSRVGGGYEQYF. The CDR3, as DNA: TGTGCCAGCAGTTCACGAGTCGGGGGAGGCTACGAGCAGTACTTC.

About this clone: Other nucleotide sequences from this sample produce the same CDR3. The V gene is TRBV27, the J gene TRBJ1-2; tentatively, D is TRBD1 (5 bases). The V and J ends lost 2 bases and 6 bases respectively, with 10 bases between them. CDR1 MNHEY and CDR2 SMNVEV come from the germline V gene (reference sequence). The CDR3 has 13 residues. CDR3 nucleotide sequence: TGTGCCAGCAGTTTACTGGGGGACGATGGCTACACCTTC. Amino acids: CASSLLGDDGYTF.

The chain combines TRBV5-1 with TRBJ2-7; D uncertain. The germline CDR1 and CDR2 sequences are SGHRS and YFSETQ. V was shortened by 0 bases and J by 0 bases, with 13 bases between the two germline ends. The CDR3 length is 16 residues. The CDR3 nucleotides read TGCGCCAGCAGCTTGGTAACGGCCGATAGCTCCTACGAGCAGTACTTC. Translated: CASSLVTADSSYEQYF. The variable domain in full, with the rest retrieved from reference TRBV5-1 and TRBJ2-7, is KAGVTQTPRYLIKTRGQQVTLSCSPISGHRSVSWYQQTPGQGLQFLFEYFSETQRNKGNFPGRFSGRQFSNSRSEMNVSTLELGDSALYLCASSLVTADSSYEQYFGPGTRLTVT.

This clone was seen once. The genes are TRBV6-5 and TRBJ2-1; 9 bases match TRBD2. CDR1 is MNHEY, CDR2 SVGAGI, per germline. The CDR3 contains 15 residues. The V segment lost 4 bases and the J segment 2 bases; nucleotides outside the gene matches: 3. CDR3 sequence: CASSWSGRPYNEQFF. As DNA, the CDR3 is TGTGCCAGCAGTTGGAGCGGGAGGCCCTACAATGAGCAGTTCTTC.

The rearrangement links TRBV13 to TRBJ2-1; weak D call: TRBD2 (6 bases). V was trimmed by 3 bases and J by 5 bases, leaving 11 bases between them. Germline V gene data show CDR1 as PRHDT and CDR2 as FYEKMQ (reference sequence). This CDR3 spans 14 amino acids. In nucleotides, the CDR3 is TGTGCCAGCAGCTTCGGCGGGACCGACAATGAGCAGTTCTTC. Its translation: CASSFGGTDNEQFF.

The CDR3 DNA reads as TGTGCCAGCAGTCCCCACCCCCGGGACAGGGTCGGCTACACCTTC. Translating gives CASSPHPRDRVGYTF. The chain recombines TRBV28 with TRBJ1-2; 9 positions match TRBD1. Trimming removed 5 bases from V and 8 bases from J; junction bases left unmatched: 12. Germline-derived CDR1 and CDR2 are MDHEN and SYDVKM. The CDR3 loop spans 15 amino acids.

A few counts support this clone. This sequence joins TRBV7-9 and TRBJ2-1; D gene uncertain. The ends were cut back, 1 base at V and 5 bases at J, with 15 bases in the middle. Germline CDR1 reads SEHNR; CDR2 reads FQNEAQ (reference sequence). This CDR3 has 16 residues. The CDR3 reads CASSLEGRPGDNEQFF. CDR3 sequence (DNA): TGTGCCAGCAGCTTAGAAGGCCGCCCCGGCGACAATGAGCAGTTCTTC.

This chain links TRBV27 with TRBJ2-1; 7 positions match TRBD1. The ends lost 5 bases at V and 6 bases at J; junction bases unmatched: 7. The CDR3 covers 14 residues. The germline CDR1 and CDR2 sequences are MNHEY and SMNVEV (reference sequence). The CDR3 here is CASSHRTGSNEQFF. For the CDR3, the DNA is TGTGCCAGCAGTCACCGGACAGGTAGCAATGAGCAGTTCTTC.

The CDR3 DNA reads TGCAGTTGTCCGGGACTAGTAAATGAGCAGTTCTTC. Protein sequence: CSCPGLVNEQFF. The chain links TRBV29-1 to TRBJ2-1; 8 bases match TRBD2. Germline CDR1 is SQVTM and CDR2 is ANQGSEA. This CDR3 region has 12 residues.